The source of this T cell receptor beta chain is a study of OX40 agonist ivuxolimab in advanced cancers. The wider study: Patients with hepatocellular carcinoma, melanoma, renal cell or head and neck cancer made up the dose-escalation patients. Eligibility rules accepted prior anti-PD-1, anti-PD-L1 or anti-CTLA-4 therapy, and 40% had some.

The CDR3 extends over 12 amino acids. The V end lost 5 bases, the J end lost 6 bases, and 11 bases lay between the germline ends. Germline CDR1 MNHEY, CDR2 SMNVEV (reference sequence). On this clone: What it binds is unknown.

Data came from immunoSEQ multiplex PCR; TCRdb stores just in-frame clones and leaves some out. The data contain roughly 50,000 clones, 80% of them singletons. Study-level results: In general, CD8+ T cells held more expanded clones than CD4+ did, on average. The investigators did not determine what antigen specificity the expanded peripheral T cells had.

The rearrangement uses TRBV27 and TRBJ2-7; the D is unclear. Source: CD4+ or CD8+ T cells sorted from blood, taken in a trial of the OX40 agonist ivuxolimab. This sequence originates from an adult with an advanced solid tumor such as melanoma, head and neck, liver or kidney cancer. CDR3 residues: CASSLLGSEQYF. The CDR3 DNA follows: TGTGCCAGCAGTCTTCTAGGATCCGAGCAGTACTTC.